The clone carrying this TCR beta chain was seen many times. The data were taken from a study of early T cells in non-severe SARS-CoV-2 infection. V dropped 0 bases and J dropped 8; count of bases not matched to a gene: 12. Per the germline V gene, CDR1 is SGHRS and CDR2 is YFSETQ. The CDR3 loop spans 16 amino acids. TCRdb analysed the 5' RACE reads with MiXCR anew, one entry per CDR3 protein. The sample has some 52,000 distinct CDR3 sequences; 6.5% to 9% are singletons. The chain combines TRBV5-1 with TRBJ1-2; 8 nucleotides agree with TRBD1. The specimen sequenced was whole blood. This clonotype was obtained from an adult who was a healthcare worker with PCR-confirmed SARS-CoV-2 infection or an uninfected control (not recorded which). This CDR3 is CASSLGDRQGAGGYTF. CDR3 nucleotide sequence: TGCGCCAGCAGCTTGGGAGATCGGCAGGGGGCTGGAGGCTACACCTTC.